This TCR beta chain was found in a study of technical replicates of blood from a few donors (dated by TCRdb to about 2017). The table lists this clone with a count of one. Its antigen is currently not known. No base-level quality is on record; no much larger clone is a single base apart. The cysteine opens and the phenylalanine closes a CDR3 of 14 amino acids. CDR3 DNA only is kept here, 42 bases in frame from base 1. V is reduced by 4 bases and J by 0 bases, leaving a spacing of 9 bases between them. As encoded in the germline V gene (reference sequence), CDR1 is MNHEY while CDR2 is SMNVEV. Libraries came from the immunoSEQ multiplex PCR assay. The clones in this table, taken by TCRdb from immuneACCESS, are in-frame only. Not every clone is retained; where verified, under half of the shortfall comes from an unresolved V gene, and the cause of the rest is unknown. The sample table records 81,000 or so clones; around 96% of these occur just once. About 0.2% of the sample is taken by the ten largest.

The sample taken for sequencing was T cells isolated from PBMCs. This chain is built from TRBV27 and TRBJ1-1, and the D gene may be TRBD1, 6 bases matching. The sequence came from a human donor in good health. The encoded CDR3 is CASSSPGVNTEAFF. The DNA sequence is as follows: TGTGCCAGCAGTTCCCCAGGGGTGAACACTGAAGCTTTCTTT.